This T cell receptor (beta chain) emerged from a study of blood T cell repertoires in COVID-19 (dated by TCRdb to 2020 to 2022). General notes on the study: Collaborator samples came from the United States, Italy and Spain and covered acute and convalescent phases of COVID-19. The material from the prospective study consisted of cDNA or gDNA derived from T cells, B-cell-depleted T cells, or PBMCs. The dataset comprised deeply sampled blood TCRbeta repertoires from subjects exposed to, actively infected with, or recovered from COVID-19. The repertoires were released in a freely available public database meant as a resource for research on the immune response to SARS-CoV-2. The samples were drawn from two sources: the first 160 participants of the ongoing ImmuneRACE study, and 950 to 1,500 subjects contributed by 6 global collaborators. A de-identified subject ID, COVID-19 status, age in years and sex were almost always included in the sample metadata. Where HLA class I and class II types were available, the types were taken from metadata supplied by the sample provider, not from assay-based typing.

In the case of this clone: What this receptor recognizes is not known. Base qualities were left out, and no much larger clone turns up one base away.

TCRbeta CDR3 regions were amplified from genomic DNA using the immunoSEQ Assay, a bias-controlled multiplex PCR. The study's processing was this. Nucleated cell counts per sample were estimated from amplification of reference gene primers within the assay. To quantify the absolute abundance of each unique TCRbeta CDR3 rearrangement, sequence reads were collapsed and filtered. For each sample, productive Simpson clonality was calculated by taking the square root of Simpson's diversity index across productive rearrangements. In its TCRdb copy, this immuneACCESS table keeps in-frame sequences only and misses some clones. Where compared with another copy, unresolved V genes explain less than half of these, and the others have no known cause. V and J calls and clone size are copied from that table; D and trimming were computed from the DNA. The sample table lists 250,000 to 300,000 clones, 80% to 85% of them with a count of one. The ten largest clones add up to 3.5% to 5% of the sample.

The collaborating institutions used their own protocols to collect whole blood in K2EDTA tubes. For TCRbeta analysis, collaborators shipped samples in one of three forms: frozen whole blood, isolated PBMCs, or DNA extracted from either of those sample types. Results the study describes overall, beyond this receptor: The amount of clinical and demographic metadata varied by source and participant and was provided uncurated.

Inclusive of the bounding cysteine and phenylalanine, the CDR3 is 14 residues long. Of the read, only the CDR3 DNA is kept; its 42 bases are in frame from base 1. CDR1 and CDR2, looked up from the germline V gene, are SQVTM and ANQGSEA. Compared with germline, V lacks 7 bases and J lacks 7 bases; bases without a gene match: 7. The chain joins TRBV29-1 to TRBJ2-2; TRBD2 aligns with 12 central bases. Sequencing was carried out using peripheral blood. The source is a man aged 60 to 69 with acute or convalescent COVID-19. The CDR3 protein sequence reads: CSALAGGPGGELFF. The DNA is as follows: TGCAGCGCCCTAGCGGGAGGGCCCGGCGGGGAGCTGTTTTTT.